What follows are 32 T cell receptor beta chains derived from one specimen sequenced in a study of T cell responses to AZD1222 COVID-19 vaccine. Sequenced by immunoSEQ multiplex PCR; TCRdb stores in-frame clones only, minus some. The table shows 110,000 to 150,000 clones, with just over 85% occurring only once. This material consisted of peripheral blood, taken on day 0 of AZD1222 vaccination. The source of these receptors is an adult in good health.

This rearrangement joins TRBV19 to TRBJ2-7, with 7 bases matching TRBD1. Germline V gene sequence: CDR1 LNHDA, CDR2 SQIVND (reference sequence). The CDR3 runs 13 residues. The V and J ends lost 9 bases and 4 bases, in that order; junction bases with no gene match: 9. The CDR3 spells CASWDSEGYEQYF. The CDR3 DNA is TGTGCCAGCTGGGACAGTGAGGGATACGAGCAGTACTTC.

This clone was picked up one time. The DNA is omitted, as the CDR3 cannot be located on it reliably, and the CDR3 follows TCRdb's listing. The chain has TRBV9 and TRBJ2-2. The CDR3 is 15 residues long, counting both termini. From germline, CDR1 is SGDLS and CDR2 YYNGEE. The CDR3 reads CASSTTRASGRELFF.

The gene calls are TRBV24-1 and TRBJ2-1, with TRBD2 matching 9 bases. The CDR3 totals 14 residues. CDR1 and CDR2 (germline): KGHDR, SFDVKD. The junction had 6 bases not matched to a gene; V was cut back by 6 bases and J by 7 bases. This chain's CDR3 is CATSNSGSSNEQFF. Here the CDR3 DNA reads TGTGCCACCAGTAATAGCGGGAGTTCTAATGAGCAGTTCTTC.

The CDR3 protein is CASSLSPDTGELFF. Here the CDR3 DNA reads TGCGCCAGCAGCTTGTCCCCGGACACCGGGGAGCTGTTTTTT. The V and J genes are TRBV5-1 and TRBJ2-2; the D is unclear. The germline V and J ends were trimmed by 1 base and 3 bases, with 7 bases remaining between them. The CDR3 consists of 14 residues. In germline, CDR1 is SGHRS, CDR2 YFSETQ.

The chain links TRBV5-1 to TRBJ1-2; 12 nucleotides agree with TRBD1. With V trimmed by 0 bases and J by 4 bases, 4 bases remained unmatched. This CDR3 is 16 amino acids long. Germline values: CDR1 SGHRS, CDR2 YFSETQ. The CDR3 DNA reads as TGCGCCAGCAGCTTGGACCGGGACAGGGGGCTCTATGGCTACACCTTC. Encoded protein: CASSLDRDRGLYGYTF.

This clone was picked up one time. This sequence joins TRBV6-1 and TRBJ2-7; D tentatively reads TRBD1 or TRBD2 (5 bases each). V was clipped by 2 bases and J by 4 bases, with 18 bases between them. The CDR3 has 16 amino acids. Germline CDR1 and CDR2: MNHNS and SASEGT. The CDR3 here is CASSELGTATGYEQYF. The CDR3 nucleotides are TGTGCCAGCAGTGAACTGGGGACCGCCACTGGGTACGAGCAGTACTTC.

The chain couples TRBV14 to TRBJ2-3; TRBD2 matches 11 bases. Germline V gene lookup returns CDR1 SGHDN and CDR2 FVKESK. J gave up 9 bases and V 4 bases, and 3 bases lay outside the gene matches. The CDR3 is made up of 13 amino acids. Here the CDR3 DNA reads TGTGCCAGCAGCCCTCGGACTAGCGGGACGCAGTATTTT. It specifies CASSPRTSGTQYF.

The rearrangement links TRBV7-2 to TRBJ1-2, with D possibly TRBD1 on 6 matching bases. Germline V CDR1 and CDR2: SGHTA, FQGNSA. The CDR3 runs to 13 residues. Trimming removed 2 bases from V and 7 bases from J, with 11 bases in between. The CDR3: CASSLQGQGGYTF. Here the CDR3 DNA reads TGTGCCAGCAGCTTACAGGGGCAAGGTGGCTACACCTTC.

This sequence joins TRBV29-1 and TRBJ1-1, with D hard to call. Germline V lookup: CDR1 SQVTM, CDR2 ANQGSEA. CDR3 length equals 11 residues. The ends were cut back, 6 bases at V and 7 bases at J, with 12 bases in the middle. As DNA, the CDR3 is TGCAGCGTCGCCTACGTCGGTGAAGCTTTCTTT. It yields the protein CSVAYVGEAFF.

The J gene is TRBJ1-3, the V gene TRBV6-1; D unresolved. CDR3 length: 15 residues. The germline V and J ends were trimmed by 1 base and 0 bases, with 7 bases remaining between them. Germline CDR1 reads MNHNS; CDR2 reads SASEGT. CDR3 DNA: TGTGCCAGCAGTGAAGTCGGGAGCTCTGGAAACACCATATATTTT. Its translation: CASSEVGSSGNTIYF.

The genes are TRBV14 and TRBJ2-1; TRBD2 agrees at 8 bases. The germline V gene has CDR1 SGHDN and CDR2 FVKESK. This CDR3 is built from 16 residues. Germline trimming cut 4 bases from V and 4 bases from J; bases unmatched to any gene: 9. For the CDR3, the DNA is TGTGCCAGCAGCCCGACTAGCGTGGGGTTATACAATGAGCAGTTCTTC. This translates into CASSPTSVGLYNEQFF. Using reference TRBV14 and TRBJ2-1 for the parts outside the CDR3, the full variable domain is EAGVTQFPSHSVIEKGQTVTLRCDPISGHDNLYWYRRVMGKEIKFLLHFVKESKQDESGMPNNRFLAERTGGTYSTLKVQPAELEDSGVYFCASSPTSVGLYNEQFFGPGTRLTVL.

This clone occurred many times. The chain couples TRBV9 to TRBJ2-1; TRBD2 matches 13 bases. CDR1 and CDR2 (germline): SGDLS, YYNGEE. V lost 3 bases, J lost 8 bases, and 8 bases stayed unmatched. The CDR3 is made up of 16 amino acids. This CDR3 is CASSGFTSGRADEQFF. The CDR3 nucleotides read TGTGCCAGCAGCGGCTTCACTAGCGGGAGGGCCGATGAGCAGTTCTTC.

The CDR3 coding sequence is TGCGCCAGCAGCTTGACAGGCGGGGACCGACCCTACGAGCAGTACTTC. As protein: CASSLTGGDRPYEQYF. The chain carries TRBV5-1 and TRBJ2-7, with D perhaps matching TRBD2 (6 bases). The CDR3 runs to 16 residues. CDR1 and CDR2 (germline): SGHRS, YFSETQ. V lost 1 base and J lost 2, with 16 bases in between. The whole variable domain, remainder taken from reference TRBV5-1 and TRBJ2-7, is KAGVTQTPRYLIKTRGQQVTLSCSPISGHRSVSWYQQTPGQGLQFLFEYFSETQRNKGNFPGRFSGRQFSNSRSEMNVSTLELGDSALYLCASSLTGGDRPYEQYFGPGTRLTVT.

J is TRBJ1-2 and V is TRBV7-9; 7 nucleotides agree with TRBD1. The ends lost 2 bases at V and 0 bases at J; junction bases unmatched: 3. Germline loops: CDR1 SEHNR, CDR2 FQNEAQ (reference sequence). The CDR3 extends over 15 amino acids. CDR3 sequence (DNA): TGTGCCAGCAGCTTATTGGGGACAGCTAACTATGGCTACACCTTC. It is translated as CASSLLGTANYGYTF.

The chain has TRBV9 and TRBJ1-1; no firm D call. This CDR3 is 13 amino acids long. V was trimmed by 3 bases and J by 1 base, leaving 7 bases between them. Germline loops: CDR1 SGDLS, CDR2 YYNGEE. The DNA for the CDR3 is TGTGCCAGCAGCGCTACTAGGAACACTGAAGCTTTCTTT. Amino acid sequence: CASSATRNTEAFF.

This chain connects TRBV29-1 to TRBJ1-5; 7 positions agree with TRBD1. After removal of 3 bases from V and 11 bases from J, the junction contained 4 bases not matched to a gene. The CDR3 covers 11 residues. The V gene's germline CDR1 is SQVTM and CDR2 ANQGSEA. Here the CDR3 reads CSVERGQSQHF. The CDR3 coding sequence is TGCAGCGTTGAGAGGGGGCAGTCCCAGCATTTT.

The chain carries TRBV7-3 and TRBJ2-1; D may match TRBD1 or TRBD2 (7 bases each). Germline values: CDR1 SGHTA, CDR2 FQGTGA. This CDR3 is built from 15 residues. Trimming removed 3 bases at V and 6 bases at J, with 15 bases between. CDR3 coding DNA: TGTGCCAGCAGCTTGGGAGGGGGCGCCGGCAATGAGCAGTTCTTC. Residues: CASSLGGGAGNEQFF.

This clone appeared once. V and J are TRBV5-4 and TRBJ1-2, with D hard to call. Germline V CDR1 and CDR2: SGHNT, YYREEE (reference sequence). CDR3 size: 15 residues. V dropped 2 bases and J dropped 5 bases, with 16 bases sitting between them. The CDR3 region has the DNA TGTGCCAGCAGCTTCGACGGCCGGCCGACGTATGGCTACACCTTC. Its translation is CASSFDGRPTYGYTF.

This clone was observed once. The chain joins TRBV9 to TRBJ2-7, with D unresolved. CDR1 and CDR2 from the germline V gene are SGDLS and YYNGEE. V was shortened by 4 bases and J by 3 bases, with 14 bases between the two germline ends. This CDR3 has 14 amino acids. The CDR3 loop is CASSLGLVNYEQYF. As DNA, the CDR3 is TGTGCCAGCAGCTTAGGGTTGGTTAACTACGAGCAGTACTTC.

The CDR3 bases are TGTGCCAGCAGTTTATGGGGCGGCGGGGCTTTCTTT. This translates into CASSLWGGGAFF. J is TRBJ1-1 and V is TRBV28; D is unclear. The CDR3 covers 12 residues. Germline V gene lookup returns CDR1 MDHEN and CDR2 SYDVKM. The V gene lost 0 bases and the J gene lost 11 bases, with 10 bases spanning the gap.

This sequence joins TRBV3-1 (or the pseudogene TRBV3-2) and TRBJ2-3, with 11 nucleotides matching TRBD2. The CDR3 runs 16 residues. Per germline, CDR1 LGHDT and CDR2 YNNKEL (reference sequence). J gave up 1 base and V 2 bases, and 2 bases lay outside the gene matches. CDR3 sequence reads: CASSQISGRGTDTQYF. CDR3 sequence (DNA): TGTGCCAGCAGCCAAATTAGCGGGAGGGGCACAGATACGCAGTATTTT.

The genes are TRBV4-1 and TRBJ2-1; either TRBD1 or TRBD2 may supply D (5 bases each). V shed 2 bases and J shed 9 bases, with 17 bases lying between them. The CDR3 runs 15 residues. Per germline, CDR1 MGHRA and CDR2 YSYEKL. CDR3 in DNA: TGCGCCAGCAGCCAAATTAGTCGGGACGCGAGTGAGCAGTTCTTC. Its translation is CASSQISRDASEQFF.

This sequence joins TRBV6-2 or TRBV6-3 and TRBJ2-1; D is perhaps TRBD2 (5 bases). Trimming shortened V by 3 bases and J by 4 bases, and 16 bases separated the two germline ends. The germline V gene encodes CDR1 MNHEY and CDR2 SVGEGT. The CDR3 consists of 16 residues. The CDR3 bases are TGTGCCAGCAGTTATAAGGTGGGGAGAGATTACAATGAGCAGTTCTTC. It translates to CASSYKVGRDYNEQFF.

This clone was detected once. Other DNA sequences in this sample translate to the same CDR3. This chain joins TRBV5-1 and TRBJ1-2; D is undetermined. V was pared by 0 bases and J by 1 base, with 7 bases between. Germline V gives CDR1 SGHRS, CDR2 YFSETQ. CDR3 size: 14 residues. The DNA of the CDR3 is TGCGCCAGCAGCTTGGATGGTTTTAACTATGGCTACACCTTC. This gives the protein CASSLDGFNYGYTF.

This chain joins TRBV28 and TRBJ2-1; no firm D call. Germline assignment: CDR1 MDHEN and CDR2 SYDVKM. The CDR3 spans 16 residues. V shed 3 bases and J shed 0 bases, with 12 bases lying between them. The CDR3 nucleotides read TGTGCCAGCAGTTTTAAGGTGTTTAGCTCCTACAATGAGCAGTTCTTC. Encoded protein: CASSFKVFSSYNEQFF.

The rearrangement joins TRBV6-5 to TRBJ2-7; possibly TRBD2 for D (5 bases). V lost 7 bases and J lost 4, with 17 bases in between. CDR3 length: 14 residues. From germline, CDR1 is MNHEY and CDR2 SVGAGI. The CDR3 nucleotides read TGTGCCAGCACCGCGAGCGGCACACCTTACGAGCAGTACTTC. Translating gives CASTASGTPYEQYF.

The V gene is TRBV28, the J gene TRBJ1-1, with a weak D call TRBD1 (5 bases). Germline loops: CDR1 MDHEN, CDR2 SYDVKM. Trimming stripped 6 bases from V and 9 bases from J, with 11 bases between. The CDR3 runs 11 residues. The CDR3 region has the DNA TGTGCCAGCAGCCGACAGTCAAAAGCTTTCTTT. Encoded protein: CASSRQSKAFF.

The chain employs TRBV14 and TRBJ1-1, with a tentative D call TRBD1 (5 bases). This CDR3 contains 15 residues. Germline V lookup: CDR1 SGHDN, CDR2 FVKESK. Trimming shortened V by 0 bases and J by 2 bases, and 10 bases separated the two germline ends. The CDR3 DNA reads as TGTGCCAGCAGCCAAGATGTGGGGACCAACACTGAAGCTTTCTTT. Its protein product is CASSQDVGTNTEAFF.

The V call is TRBV5-1, the J call TRBJ1-1; D unresolved. V was clipped by 2 bases and J by 1 base, with 6 bases between them. The CDR3 is 13 residues long. Germline assignment: CDR1 SGHRS and CDR2 YFSETQ. CDR3 nucleotide sequence: TGCGCCAGCAGCTTCGAGTGGAACACTGAAGCTTTCTTT. This translates into CASSFEWNTEAFF.

The genes are TRBV28 and TRBJ1-2; maybe TRBD1 (6 bases). Trimming took 5 bases from V and 7 from J, leaving 23 bases between them. Germline V gives CDR1 MDHEN, CDR2 SYDVKM. The CDR3 extends over 16 amino acids. The CDR3 nucleotides are TGTGCCAGCAGTGACCGAGGGGGGCATAAGGGTCTTGGCTACACCTTC. Its translation is CASSDRGGHKGLGYTF.

The chain has TRBV24-1 and TRBJ2-7, with D uncertain. This CDR3 region has 12 residues. V dropped 5 bases and J dropped 5 bases, with 9 bases sitting between them. The germline V gene has CDR1 KGHDR and CDR2 SFDVKD. CDR3 DNA: TGTGCCACCAGTGTTGACGGAAACGAGCAGTACTTC. Residues: CATSVDGNEQYF.

This rearrangement joins TRBV6-5 to TRBJ1-1; 8 positions agree with TRBD1. V was clipped by 4 bases and J by 0 bases; unmatched bases: 4. Germline lookup yields CDR1 MNHEY and CDR2 SVGAGI. The CDR3 sequence is 15 residues long. CDR3 nucleotide sequence: TGTGCCAGCAGTTTTGGGACAGGCCTGAACACTGAAGCTTTCTTT. Translating it yields CASSFGTGLNTEAFF.